The TCR beta chain under discussion was sequenced for a study of regulatory T cells in long-lasting Graves disease. Time point of the sample: newly diagnosed GD, antithyroid drugs for less than 3 months. Extracted PBMC RNA gave rise to the TCR library. To make TCR beta libraries, researchers used iRepertoire HTBI primers and Arm-PCR of CDR3 regions. MiXCR was run by TCRdb on the multiplex PCR reads, yielding one entry per CDR3 protein. The sample lists some 500,000 distinct CDR3 sequences, roughly 14% occurring once. Overall study results and limits: Analysis covered peripheral blood alone, not thyroid tissue. Accuracy was perhaps lowered by the small sample size.

CDR1 and CDR2 from the germline V gene are SNHLY and FYNNEI. Trimming took 7 bases from V and 3 from J, leaving 13 bases between them. The CDR3 totals 14 residues. This clonotype was seen many times. Its specificity is unknown. These data also featured in a second study, about T cells in Graves' hyperthyroidism and ophthalmopathy.

This receptor was identified in a man between 25 and 39 years old with Graves disease. The sample was peripheral blood mononuclear cells (PBMCs), taken at new diagnosis, from a patient treated with antithyroid drugs. The genes are TRBV2 and TRBJ1-5, with no clear D. In nucleotides, the CDR3 is TGTGCCAGCAACTTAAGGGAAATCAATCAGCCCCAGCATTTT. Translation: CASNLREINQPQHF.